The next 23 T cell receptor beta chains were all read from a single sample in a study of low-dose radiotherapy and immunotherapy resistance in tumors. With a constant-region primer and a V-primer adapter, TCRs were subjected to 20 PCR cycles of amplification. TCRdb called the reads again in MiXCR, with one record for every CDR3 protein. The sample has roughly 50,000 distinct CDR3 sequences, around 34% seen once. Time point given: after trial treatment. The treatment denotes: LDRT plus nivolumab, ipilimumab, low-dose cyclophosphamide and aspirin (RACIN trial). The specimen comprised PBMCs, sampled after low-dose radiotherapy plus immunotherapy. These TCRs come from a male donor with rectosigmoid adenocarcinoma.

This clonotype was seen a handful of times. V gene TRBV6-2 or TRBV6-3 combines with J gene TRBJ1-1; a possible D gene is TRBD1 (6 bases). CDR1 and CDR2 (germline): MNHEY, SVGEGT. The V and J ends lost 0 bases and 5 bases respectively, with 13 bases between them. The CDR3 loop spans 15 amino acids. The CDR3 region is CASSYSWGGGTEAFF. In nucleotides, the CDR3 is TGTGCCAGCAGTTACTCTTGGGGGGGCGGGACTGAAGCTTTCTTT.

This clonotype has a count of ten or more. This chain links TRBV2 with TRBJ1-2, with D possibly matching TRBD1 (6 bases). The V gene's germline CDR1 is SNHLY and CDR2 FYNNEI. This CDR3 region has 15 residues. Between the trimmed V and J ends, which lost 6 bases and 0 bases, there was a span of 14 bases. The DNA of the CDR3 is TGTGCCAGCAGCGCGGGGGCGGGAGCTAACTATGGCTACACCTTC. This codes for CASSAGAGANYGYTF.

In its sample, this clonotype was seen once. Given the absence of the conserved phenylalanine or tryptophan at the CDR3 end, a read error is likely. This chain uses TRBV27 with TRBJ2-5, with 9 nucleotides matching TRBD1. CDR1 is MNHEY and CDR2 is SMNVEV in the germline V gene (reference sequence). There are 12 residues in the CDR3. The ends lost 6 bases at V and 8 bases at J; junction bases unmatched: 4. The CDR3, as DNA: TGTGCCAGCAGGGAGACAGGGGGTACCCAGTACGTC. Translation: CASRETGGTQYV.

This clonotype was counted at least ten times. The rearrangement uses TRBV29-1 and TRBJ2-7, with TRBD2 matching over 9 bases. Germline assignment: CDR1 SQVTM and CDR2 ANQGSEA. This CDR3 comprises 13 residues. Losses at the gene ends were 5 bases for V and 1 base for J; bases not matched to a gene: 3. CDR3: CSVWAGGSYEQYF. The CDR3 coding sequence is TGCAGCGTTTGGGCGGGGGGGTCCTACGAGCAGTACTTC.

This clonotype came up many times. The chain carries TRBV6-2 or TRBV6-3 and TRBJ2-4, with a weak D call TRBD2 (5 bases). Trimming removed 2 bases at V and 8 bases at J, with 22 bases between. Germline V gives CDR1 MNHEY, CDR2 SVGEGT. This CDR3 has 17 amino acids. CDR3 amino acids: CASSYVFLGAGGDIQYF. The CDR3 DNA is TGTGCCAGCAGTTACGTCTTTCTGGGTGCGGGTGGGGACATTCAGTACTTC.

Ten or more counts support this clonotype. This sequence joins TRBV6-2 or TRBV6-3 and TRBJ2-7, with TRBD2 identical over 10 bases. The trim removed 7 bases at V and 5 bases at J, leaving 8 bases unmatched. Germline lookup yields CDR1 MNHEY and CDR2 SVGEGT. The CDR3 has 14 amino acids. CDR3 sequence: CASNPASGSNEQYF. The DNA of the CDR3 is TGTGCCAGCAACCCAGCTAGCGGGAGTAACGAGCAGTACTTC.

This clonotype has at least ten counts. Germline and junction disagree at one end, which may indicate a read error. V gene TRBV7-2 combines with J gene TRBJ2-1; D call uncertain. CDR1 and CDR2 from the germline V gene are SGHTA and FQGNSA. The CDR3 covers 11 residues. The CDR3 sequence: CASSFHNGQFF. Written as DNA, the CDR3 is TGTGCCAGCAGCTTCCACAATGGGCAGTTCTTC.

The chain carries TRBV6-2 or TRBV6-3 and TRBJ2-7; 11 bases match TRBD2. This CDR3 has 17 residues. CDR1 and CDR2 (germline): MNHEY, SVGEGT. With 11 bases clipped from V and 0 bases from J, the junction kept 15 bases outside the gene matches. The DNA of the CDR3 is TGTGCCGCGCAACGACTAGCGGGGTCTTCTAGCTCCTACGAGCAGTACTTC. As protein: CAAQRLAGSSSSYEQYF.

V gene TRBV2 combines with J gene TRBJ1-6; 7 nucleotides align to TRBD1. V lost 3 bases to trimming and J lost 0 bases; unmatched junction nucleotides: 2. The germline gives CDR1 SNHLY, CDR2 FYNNEI. The CDR3 consists of 16 residues. The CDR3 nucleotides read TGTGCCAGCAGTGAGACAGGGAGCTCCTATAATTCACCCCTCCACTTT. Protein sequence: CASSETGSSYNSPLHF.

V usage is TRBV5-1 and J usage is TRBJ1-3; the D is unclear. V was cut by 0 bases and J by 2 bases, with 6 bases left in between. The CDR3 is 14 amino acids. Germline-derived CDR1 and CDR2 are SGHRS and YFSETQ. This CDR3 is CASSLDRTGNTIYF. The CDR3 DNA reads TGCGCCAGCAGCTTGGACAGAACTGGAAACACCATATATTTT.

In its sample, this clonotype was seen many times. This CDR3 reads CASSQLGGTEAFF. In DNA form, the CDR3 reads TGTGCCAGCAGCCAACTAGGGGGCACTGAAGCTTTCTTT. V usage is TRBV3-1 and J usage is TRBJ1-1; D may be TRBD1 (6 bases). Germline lookup yields CDR1 LGHDT and CDR2 YNNKEL (reference sequence). Trimming shortened V by 2 bases and J by 4 bases, and 8 bases separated the two germline ends. The CDR3 extends over 13 amino acids.

V and J are TRBV20-1 and TRBJ2-7, with 10 positions matching TRBD1. Germline V gene sequence: CDR1 DFQATT, CDR2 SNEGSKA (reference sequence). J gave up 3 bases and V 7 bases, and 9 bases lay outside the gene matches. The CDR3 length is 14 residues. CDR3 nucleotide sequence: TGCAGTGTTACTCCCGGGACAGGGGTCTACGAGCAGTACTTC. Its protein is CSVTPGTGVYEQYF.

This clonotype was seen many times. This chain joins TRBV7-9 and TRBJ2-7; TRBD1 matches 7 bases. The V gene's germline CDR1 is SEHNR and CDR2 FQNEAQ (reference sequence). Trimming cost V 5 bases and J 5 bases; bases outside gene matches: 9. This CDR3 comprises 14 residues. Here the CDR3 reads CASSRDTGAHEQYF. CDR3 DNA sequence: TGTGCCAGCAGCCGCGACACAGGGGCCCACGAGCAGTACTTC.

J is TRBJ2-1 and V is TRBV5-1; 12 bases align to TRBD2. The CDR3 is made up of 16 amino acids. Germline CDR1 reads SGHRS; CDR2 reads YFSETQ. V was pared by 2 bases and J by 3 bases, with 3 bases of the junction left unmatched. CDR3 loop: CASSLGLAGRYNEQFF. CDR3 DNA: TGCGCCAGCAGCTTAGGACTAGCGGGACGCTACAATGAGCAGTTCTTC.

This clonotype was detected once. This chain joins TRBV19 and TRBJ2-7, with a weak D call TRBD2 (6 bases). V lost 4 bases, J lost 2 bases, and 12 bases lay in between. The CDR3 loop spans 14 amino acids. Germline-derived CDR1 and CDR2 are LNHDA and SQIVND (reference sequence). Written as DNA, the CDR3 is TGTGCCAGTAGTACCCGGGACTTGACCTACGAGCAGTACTTC. It translates to CASSTRDLTYEQYF.

This clonotype was observed many times. This CDR3 is CASSYMGGKSIQYF. For the CDR3, the DNA is TGTGCCAGCAGTTACATGGGGGGAAAATCCATTCAGTACTTC. This chain joins TRBV6-6 and TRBJ2-4, with a possible D match to TRBD2 (6 bases). CDR1 and CDR2 from the germline V gene are MNHNY and SVGAGI (reference sequence). The length of the CDR3 is 14 residues. Deletions cut 2 bases from V and 9 bases from J, with 14 bases between.

The CDR3 here is CASSQWDRADEQYF. In nucleotides, the CDR3 is TGTGCCAGCAGTCAGTGGGACAGGGCGGACGAGCAGTACTTC. The chain couples TRBV27 to TRBJ2-7; TRBD1 matches at 9 bases. V was pared by 5 bases and J by 5 bases, with 7 bases of the junction left unmatched. Germline CDR1 MNHEY, CDR2 SMNVEV (reference sequence). The CDR3 is made up of 14 amino acids.

V and J are TRBV5-1 and TRBJ1-2; no definite D call. Trimming left V 0 bases short and J 5 bases short, with 8 bases between. There are 13 residues in the CDR3. CDR1 and CDR2 (germline): SGHRS, YFSETQ. CDR3 sequence reads: CASSLEAAYGYTF. The CDR3 nucleotides are TGCGCCAGCAGCTTGGAGGCAGCGTATGGCTACACCTTC.

This clonotype appeared many times. The J gene is TRBJ2-1, the V gene TRBV7-2, with a weak D call TRBD1 (5 bases). Germline-derived CDR1 and CDR2 are SGHTA and FQGNSA. Trimming cost V 3 bases and J 6 bases, with 12 bases left between them. This CDR3 spans 14 amino acids. CDR3 nucleotides: TGTGCCAGCAGCTTCGGACACGGAGCCAATGAGCAGTTCTTC. Translating gives CASSFGHGANEQFF.

In this sample, this clonotype turned up many times. The rearrangement joins TRBV7-2 to TRBJ2-1; D is ambiguous. Trimming took 1 base from V and 6 from J, leaving 7 bases between them. The length of the CDR3 is 13 residues. Germline values: CDR1 SGHTA, CDR2 FQGNSA. The CDR3 loop reads CASSLGPSNEQFF. In DNA, the CDR3 is TGTGCCAGCAGCTTAGGACCCTCCAATGAGCAGTTCTTC.

The rearrangement joins TRBV19 to TRBJ2-2; the D gene is possibly TRBD2 (5 bases). V was trimmed by 5 bases and J by 6 bases, leaving 7 bases between them. This CDR3 spans 12 amino acids. Germline V gives CDR1 LNHDA, CDR2 SQIVND (reference sequence). The CDR3 coding sequence is TGTGCCAGTAGTGCGGGCTCCGGGGAGCTGTTTTTT. Translating gives CASSAGSGELFF.

At least ten counts were recorded for this clonotype. Sequence at one end of the junction differs from germline and may be a read error. The genes are TRBV7-2 and TRBJ2-2, with 7 nucleotides matching TRBD1. The CDR3 runs 15 residues. The germline CDR1 and CDR2 sequences are SGHTA and FQGNSA. For the CDR3, the DNA is TGTGCCAGCAGGTTAGGGACAGCGAACACCGGGGAGCTGTTTTTT. Encoded protein: CASRLGTANTGELFF.

This chain joins TRBV9 and TRBJ2-2, with D possibly being TRBD1 or TRBD2 (5 bases each). Per the germline V gene, CDR1 is SGDLS and CDR2 is YYNGEE. V lost 8 bases and J lost 4, with 18 bases in between. CDR3 length: 15 residues. The CDR3 nucleotides are TGTGCCAGTAGTATCCGTGGGACGCTCACCGGGGAGCTGTTTTTT. Residues: CASSIRGTLTGELFF.